The 22 T cell receptor beta chains listed next were all sequenced from one sample in a study of T cells in women clearing cervical HPV infection. Sequenced by immunoSEQ multiplex PCR; TCRdb stores in-frame clones only, minus some. The sample includes about 30,000 clones. The sequencing input was blood buffy coat. Receptors were obtained from a woman aged 18-70 years with a cervical HPV16 infection that either progressed to CIN3+ or cleared (not recorded which).

As concerns this clone: The read gets to within 3 residues of the CDR3 end, and the germline J gene fills in the rest. The V call is TRBV7-9, the J call TRBJ2-7, with 9 bases fitting TRBD2. Germline V CDR1 and CDR2: SEHNR, FQNEAQ (reference sequence). The V and J ends lost 0 bases and 6 bases, in that order; junction bases with no gene match: 6. The CDR3 length is 15 residues. CDR3 in amino acids: CASSLAGGRAPEQYF. CDR3 bases read: TGTGCCAGCAGCTTAGCCGGCGGGAGGGCCCCCGAG.

Concerning this clone itself: The read is 3 residues too short to cover the CDR3 end, so that end is filled in from the germline J gene. The V and J genes are TRBV10-1 and TRBJ2-3; 8 bases are a match to TRBD1. Unmatched junction bases numbered 6, after V lost 7 bases and J lost 6 bases. The CDR3 sequence is 13 residues long. CDR1 and CDR2 (germline): WNHNN, SYGVQD (reference sequence). CDR3 DNA (partial): TGCGCCAGCACCGAAGGACAGGGTGATACG. Its protein product is CASTEGQGDT. The entire CDR3 sequence reads CASTEGQGDTQYF.

Remarks on this clone: The read is 3 residues too short to cover the CDR3 end, so that end is filled in from the germline J gene. This sequence joins TRBV30 and TRBJ2-4; 7 bases fit TRBD1. CDR1 is GTSNPN and CDR2 is SVGIG in the germline V gene (reference sequence). V was pared by 2 bases and J by 8 bases, with 12 bases of the junction left unmatched. The CDR3 contains 15 residues. CDR3 loop: CAWSRGRTGGDIQYF. CDR3 DNA (partial): TGTGCCTGGAGTAGGGGGCGGACGGGTGGGGACATT.

As regards this clone: The CDR3 end falls 3 residues outside the read, so it is completed with the germline J gene. This chain links TRBV18 with TRBJ1-2, with 7 bases matching TRBD1. Germline lookup yields CDR1 KGHSH and CDR2 LQKENI. The trim removed 3 bases at V and 2 bases at J, leaving 6 bases unmatched. CDR3 length equals 15 residues. The CDR3 is CASSPETGVNYGYTF. Incomplete CDR3 DNA: TGTGCCAGCTCACCTGAAACAGGGGTGAACTATGGC.

As to this clone: The read halts 3 residues ahead of the CDR3 end, with the missing end drawn from the germline J gene. This rearrangement joins TRBV6-4 to TRBJ2-3, with D possibly being TRBD1 (6 bases). In germline, CDR1 is MRHNA, CDR2 SNTAGT. There are 11 residues in the CDR3. Trimming left V 11 bases short and J 4 bases short, with 10 bases between. The CDR3 here is CAGSGADTQYF. CDR3 DNA, as far as it was read: TGTGCCGGCTCAGGGGCAGATACG.

Notes on this clone: From the germline J gene comes the end of the CDR3, since the read stops 3 residues before it. V usage is TRBV19 and J usage is TRBJ1-1; D remains ambiguous. Between the trimmed V and J ends, which lost 3 bases and 1 base, there was a span of 9 bases. From germline, CDR1 is LNHDA and CDR2 SQIVND (reference sequence). This CDR3 has 14 amino acids. The CDR3 DNA, read in part, is TGTGCCAGTAGTATCGTCCCCTCGAACACTGAA. Translation gives CASSIVPSNTE. The complete CDR3 reads CASSIVPSNTEAFF. Filled out from reference TRBV19 and TRBJ1-1, the complete variable domain reads DGGITQSPKYLFRKEGQNVTLSCEQNLNHDAMYWYRQDPGQGLRLIYYSQIVNDFQKGDIAEGYSVSREKKESFPLTVTSAQKNPTAFYLCASSIVPSNTEAFFGQGTRLTVV.

For this clone: The germline gene is not matched at one end of the junction; a read error may be the cause. Read data end 3 residues before the CDR3 end; the end is taken from the germline J gene. The chain is built from TRBV19 and TRBJ1-2; 10 bases are shared with TRBD1. This CDR3 has 14 residues. Germline loops: CDR1 LNHDA, CDR2 SQIVND (reference sequence). CDR3 amino acids: CASSIGTGVYDYTF. The covered CDR3 bases are TGTGCCAGTAGTATCGGGACAGGGGTGTATGAC.

In regard to this clone: The CDR3 end falls 3 residues outside the read, so it is completed with the germline J gene. The V gene is TRBV5-4, the J gene TRBJ2-2; 7 nucleotides match TRBD1. In germline, CDR1 is SGHNT, CDR2 YYREEE (reference sequence). The CDR3 is 15 residues long. Partial CDR3 DNA: TGTGCCAGCAGTCACGACAGGGCCTTTAATTCACCG. Its translation: CASSHDRAFNSP. The complete CDR3 reads CASSHDRAFNSPLFF.

Comments on this clone: The CDR3 goes on 3 residues after the read ends, and that part is filled in from the germline J gene. The V call is TRBV7-3, the J call TRBJ2-3, with D possibly matching TRBD1 (6 bases). This CDR3 region has 13 residues. Germline V CDR1 and CDR2: SGHTA, FQGTGA. The CDR3 sequence is CASSTGSNQPQYF. CDR3 DNA, as far as it was read: TGTGCCAGCAGTACAGGGAGCAATCAGCCG.

Frequency places this clone as medium-sized. The CDR3 end lies 3 residues beyond the end of the read and is filled in from the germline J gene. The gene calls are TRBV7-3 and TRBJ2-1; D perhaps matches TRBD1 (5 bases). The CDR3 sequence is 13 residues long. V was trimmed by 1 base and J by 9 bases, leaving 10 bases between them. Germline V CDR1 and CDR2: SGHTA, FQGTGA. CDR3 protein: CASSLNARGEQFF. Partial CDR3 DNA: TGTGCCAGCAGCTTAAATGCTAGGGGTGAG.

A note on this clone: The read falls 3 residues short of the CDR3 end, and the missing part is taken from the germline J gene. J is TRBJ2-2 and V is TRBV4-1; no reliable D call. Germline values: CDR1 MGHRA, CDR2 YSYEKL. The CDR3 sequence is 15 residues long. V was pared by 0 bases and J by 0 bases, with 5 bases between. Partial CDR3 DNA: TGCGCCAGCAGCCAAGAGGCAGCGAACACCGGGGAG. It codes for CASSQEAANTGE. Given in full, the CDR3 is CASSQEAANTGELFF.

Remarks on this clone: The CDR3 extends 3 residues past the end of the read, so its final part is completed from the germline J gene. V gene TRBV20-1 combines with J gene TRBJ2-1, with 8 bases identical to TRBD2. The CDR3 covers 14 residues. Germline V gene sequence: CDR1 DFQATT, CDR2 SNEGSKA (reference sequence). V lost 4 bases, J lost 5 bases, and 7 bases stayed unmatched. The covered CDR3 bases are TGCAGTGCTAAGGCTAGCGGGTGGGACAATGAG. The encoded protein is CSAKASGWDNE. The CDR3 reads in full as CSAKASGWDNEQFF.

In the case of this clone: The sequenced fragment ends 3 residues before the CDR3 boundary, so the rest is inferred from the germline J gene. The chain carries TRBV4-2 and TRBJ2-1, with TRBD2 identical over 8 bases. Per germline, CDR1 LGHNA and CDR2 YNFKEQ. The length of the CDR3 is 17 residues. The junction had 10 bases not matched to a gene; V was cut back by 4 bases and J by 2 bases. The CDR3 here is CASSPYPGSGAYNEQFF. The part of the CDR3 DNA that was read is TGTGCCAGCAGCCCATACCCGGGTAGCGGGGCCTACAATGAG.

Turning to this clone: The read ends 3 residues before the CDR3 terminus; that terminus is restored from the germline J gene. The chain links TRBV6-1 to TRBJ1-5, with 8 bases matching TRBD1. Germline lookup yields CDR1 MNHNS and CDR2 SASEGT. Trimming removed 2 bases from V and 5 bases from J; junction bases left unmatched: 8. This CDR3 has 16 amino acids. CDR3 DNA, as far as it was read: TGTGCCAGCAGTGAATTTTTGGACAGGGAAGATCAGCCC. This translates into CASSEFLDREDQP. The whole CDR3 region reads CASSEFLDREDQPQHF.

Regarding this clone: The DNA ends 3 residues before the CDR3 does, and the rest of the CDR3 is filled in from the germline J gene. The V gene is TRBV7-9, the J gene TRBJ1-2; D remains unclear. This CDR3 has 13 residues. The V end lost 5 bases, the J end lost 2 bases, and 9 bases lay between the germline ends. Germline V gene sequence: CDR1 SEHNR, CDR2 FQNEAQ (reference sequence). This CDR3 is CASSPAENYGYTF. The CDR3 bases that were read are TGTGCCAGCAGCCCGGCGGAGAACTATGGC.

In the case of this clone: The DNA ends 3 residues before the CDR3 does, and the rest of the CDR3 is filled in from the germline J gene. The V gene is TRBV4-2, the J gene TRBJ2-5; D possibly corresponds to TRBD1 (5 bases). This CDR3 contains 16 residues. The germline V gene encodes CDR1 LGHNA and CDR2 YNFKEQ. Deletions cut 1 base from V and 5 bases from J, with 17 bases between. CDR3 protein: CASSQAVRQGVETQYF. The sequenced CDR3 bases are TGTGCCAGCAGCCAAGCCGTTCGTCAGGGTGTGGAGACC.

CDR3 sequence: CATSLTGGPNEQFF. The part of the CDR3 DNA that was read is TGTGCCACCAGTCTTACAGGGGGGCCCAATGAG. This sequence joins TRBV24-1 and TRBJ2-1; 8 bases map to TRBD1. The read gets to within 3 residues of the CDR3 end, and the germline J gene fills in the rest. This CDR3 is built from 14 residues. Per the germline V gene, CDR1 is KGHDR and CDR2 is SFDVKD. The trim removed 6 bases at V and 6 bases at J, leaving 6 bases unmatched.

As to this clone: The read ends 3 residues shy of where the CDR3 ends; the end is completed using the germline J gene. The V and J genes are TRBV29-1 and TRBJ2-5; 9 bases map to TRBD1. V lost 3 bases and J lost 1; bases outside the gene matches: 0. Germline CDR1 reads SQVTM; CDR2 reads ANQGSEA. The CDR3 totals 13 residues. Incomplete CDR3 DNA: TGCAGCGTTGAGGGACAGGGCCAAGAGACC. This gives the protein CSVEGQGQET. From start to end, the CDR3 is CSVEGQGQETQYF.

As regards this clone: Read coverage stops 3 residues before the CDR3 terminus; the germline J gene supplies the remainder. The genes are TRBV20-1 and TRBJ1-6; 7 nucleotides line up with TRBD1. Germline V gives CDR1 DFQATT, CDR2 SNEGSKA (reference sequence). The CDR3 contains 15 residues. The V segment lost 6 bases and the J segment 8 bases; nucleotides outside the gene matches: 13. The CDR3 reads CSAHVLDREYSPLHF. The CDR3 bases that were read are TGCAGTGCACACGTATTAGACAGGGAGTATTCACCC.

As concerns this clone: Relative to the germline gene, one junction end is altered; a read error may explain this. The CDR3 is cut off 3 residues early in the read; its end comes from the germline J gene. The chain couples TRBV7-7 to TRBJ2-3; the D gene is possibly TRBD1 (6 bases). Germline V CDR1 and CDR2: SSHAT, FNYEAQ (reference sequence). This CDR3 is 16 amino acids long. CDR3 in amino acids: CASSLAPGVGTDTQYF. CDR3 DNA (partial): TGTGCTAGCAGCTTAGCCCCAGGGGTCGGCACAGATACG.

Note on this clone: The CDR3 extends 3 residues past the end of the read, so its final part is completed from the germline J gene. This chain connects TRBV19 to TRBJ1-4, with D hard to call. Germline V gives CDR1 LNHDA, CDR2 SQIVND (reference sequence). This CDR3 has 14 amino acids. The CDR3 DNA, read in part, is TGTGCCAGTACCGTCGCCACCGCGGATTCACCA. Translated: CASTVATADSP. The entire CDR3 reads CASTVATADSPLFF.

As to this clone: The CDR3 end falls 3 residues outside the read, so it is completed with the germline J gene. The J gene is TRBJ2-1, the V gene TRBV2, with 10 bases that match TRBD1. CDR1 and CDR2 (germline): SNHLY, FYNNEI. The CDR3 covers 15 residues. J lost 8 bases, V lost 5 bases, and 9 bases had no gene match. The CDR3 protein is CASSPGQGIMDEQFF. CDR3 bases read: TGTGCCAGCAGTCCGGGACAGGGGATTATGGATGAG.